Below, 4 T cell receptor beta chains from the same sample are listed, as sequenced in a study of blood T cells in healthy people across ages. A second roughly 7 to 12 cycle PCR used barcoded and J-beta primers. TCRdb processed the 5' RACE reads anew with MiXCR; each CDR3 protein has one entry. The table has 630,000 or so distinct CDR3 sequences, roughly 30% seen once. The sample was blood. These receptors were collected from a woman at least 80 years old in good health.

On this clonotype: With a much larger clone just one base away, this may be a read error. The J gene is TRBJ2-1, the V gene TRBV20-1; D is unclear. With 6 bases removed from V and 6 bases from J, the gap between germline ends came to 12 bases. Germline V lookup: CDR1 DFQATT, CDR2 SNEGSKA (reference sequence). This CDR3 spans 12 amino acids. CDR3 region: CSAFRSGNEQFF. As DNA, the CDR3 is TGCAGTGCCTTTCGATCCGGCAATGAGCAGTTCTTC.

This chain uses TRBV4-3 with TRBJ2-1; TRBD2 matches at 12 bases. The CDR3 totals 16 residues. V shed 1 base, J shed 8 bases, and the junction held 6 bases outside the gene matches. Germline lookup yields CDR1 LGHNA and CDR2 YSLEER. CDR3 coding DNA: TGCGCCAGCAGCCAAGTGACTAGCGGGAGCGTAGATGAGCAGTTCTTC. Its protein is CASSQVTSGSVDEQFF.

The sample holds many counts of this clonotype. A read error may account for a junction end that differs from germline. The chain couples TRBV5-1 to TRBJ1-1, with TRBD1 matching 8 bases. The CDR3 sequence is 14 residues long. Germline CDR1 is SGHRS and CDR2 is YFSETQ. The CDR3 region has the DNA TGTGCCAGCAGCTTAGCAGGGGGCCGCACTGAAGCTTTCTTT. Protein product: CASSLAGGRTEAFF. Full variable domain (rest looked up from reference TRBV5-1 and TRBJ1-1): KAGVTQTPRYLIKTRGQQVTLSCSPISGHRSVSWYQQTPGQGLQFLFEYFSETQRNKGNFPGRFSGRQFSNSRSEMNVSTLELGDSALYLCASSLAGGRTEAFFGQGTRLTVV.

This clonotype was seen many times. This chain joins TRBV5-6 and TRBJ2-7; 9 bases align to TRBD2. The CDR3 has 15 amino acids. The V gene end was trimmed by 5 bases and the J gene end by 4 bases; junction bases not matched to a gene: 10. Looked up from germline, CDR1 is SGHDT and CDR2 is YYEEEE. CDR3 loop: CASRTPSGGSYEQYF. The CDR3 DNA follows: TGTGCCAGCAGGACCCCAAGCGGGGGGTCGTACGAGCAGTACTTC.